A single sample gave rise to the 24 T cell receptor beta chains below, sequenced in a study of vaccination and CD4 T cells after COVID-19. These receptors' targets are unknown. CD4+ T cells that had been cultured provided DNA sequenced with the Oncomine TCR Beta short-read assay. A single record per CDR3 protein comes from TCRdb applying MiXCR to the PCR reads. This table holds fewer than 6,500 distinct CDR3 sequences, around 33% found once. The treatment is: roughly ten-day PBMC culture with coronavirus spike peptide pools or control peptides (ViraFEST assay). The sequencing here drew on CD4+ T cells from blood, cultured in vitro, taken after SARS-CoV-2 vaccination. These receptors all stem from a human donor who had recovered from COVID-19.

This clonotype was detected only a few times. The J gene is TRBJ2-3, the V gene TRBV6-1; 15 nucleotides line up with TRBD2. The CDR3 has 19 residues. Losses at the gene ends were 6 bases for V and 0 bases for J; bases not matched to a gene: 10. Germline assignment: CDR1 MNHNS and CDR2 SASEGT. For the CDR3, the DNA is TGTGCCAGCAGCCGAACGGGACTAGCGGGGGGAGGGAGCACAGATACGCAGTATTTT. It encodes CASSRTGLAGGGSTDTQYF.

The chain is built from TRBV6-1 and TRBJ1-2; D may be TRBD1 (5 bases). CDR1 MNHNS and CDR2 SASEGT come from the germline V gene. The V end lost 8 bases, the J end lost 2 bases, and 9 bases lay between the germline ends. The CDR3 runs 12 residues. Written as DNA, the CDR3 is TGTGCCAGCCAGGACACCAACTATGGCTACACCTTC. Amino acid sequence: CASQDTNYGYTF.

This clonotype is categorized as medium-sized (0.01 to 0.1%). The chain has TRBV6-5 and TRBJ1-6; possible D gene TRBD1, 6 bases. CDR1 is MNHEY, CDR2 SVGAGI, per germline. Trimming took off 0 bases at V and 8 bases at J, with 14 bases between the two ends. The CDR3 contains 16 residues. The chain's CDR3 is CASSYSIGGWDSPLHF. In nucleotides, the CDR3 is TGTGCCAGCAGTTACTCGATAGGGGGGTGGGATTCACCCCTCCACTTT.

This clonotype qualifies as large. The rearrangement links TRBV24-1 to TRBJ1-2; TRBD1 agrees at 7 bases. The germline gives CDR1 KGHDR, CDR2 SFDVKD. The CDR3 covers 13 residues. The trim removed 2 bases at V and 5 bases at J, leaving 1 base unmatched. This CDR3 is CATSDYRGYGYTF. The CDR3 coding sequence is TGTGCCACCAGTGATTACAGGGGATATGGCTACACCTTC.

The chain combines TRBV28 with TRBJ2-2; 8 bases align to TRBD2. The CDR3 is made up of 15 amino acids. The germline CDR1 and CDR2 sequences are MDHEN and SYDVKM. V lost 2 bases, J lost 3 bases, and 2 bases stayed unmatched. The CDR3 protein is CASSLVAGHTGELFF. CDR3 sequence (DNA): TGTGCCAGCAGTTTAGTAGCGGGACACACCGGGGAGCTGTTTTTT. Drawing the rest from reference TRBV28 and TRBJ2-2, the complete variable domain is DVKVTQSSRYLVKRTGEKVFLECVQDMDHENMFWYRQDPGLGLRLIYFSYDVKMKEKGDIPEGYSVSREKKERFSLILESASTNQTSMYLCASSLVAGHTGELFFGEGSRLTVL.

V gene TRBV6-5 combines with J gene TRBJ2-5, with D perhaps given as TRBD1 or TRBD2 (5 bases each). Trimming took 4 bases from V and 5 from J, leaving 8 bases between them. The CDR3 covers 12 residues. Germline V CDR1 and CDR2: MNHEY, SVGAGI. The CDR3: CASSSGRETQYF. The DNA for the CDR3 is TGTGCCAGCAGTTCGGGGCGGGAGACCCAGTACTTC.

This chain joins TRBV27 and TRBJ1-6, with a possible D match to TRBD1 (6 bases). V lost 6 bases, J lost 5 bases, and 20 bases lay in between. Germline V gives CDR1 MNHEY, CDR2 SMNVEV (reference sequence). The CDR3 spans 17 residues. The CDR3 protein is CASRMVGRGVNNSPLHF. The CDR3 region has the DNA TGTGCCAGCAGAATGGTAGGCAGGGGCGTAAATAATTCACCCCTCCACTTT.

This chain joins TRBV28 and TRBJ2-7; D ambiguous. The germline V and J ends were trimmed by 7 bases and 4 bases, with 23 bases remaining between them. Germline lookup yields CDR1 MDHEN and CDR2 SYDVKM. CDR3 length: 16 amino acids. This CDR3 reads CASKSYTSGNQYEQYF. DNA of the CDR3: TGTGCCAGCAAATCGTACACATCAGGCAATCAATACGAGCAGTACTTC.

There are a few counts of this clonotype. The chain couples TRBV7-2 to TRBJ1-2, with D unclear. Between the trimmed V and J ends, which lost 0 bases and 0 bases, there was a span of 11 bases. This CDR3 is built from 16 residues. The germline gives CDR1 SGHTA, CDR2 FQGNSA. The CDR3 loop is CASSLAGGVSNYGYTF. In nucleotides, the CDR3 is TGTGCCAGCAGCTTAGCGGGCGGAGTATCTAACTATGGCTACACCTTC.

By sample fraction, this clonotype is medium-sized (0.01 to 0.1%). This chain links TRBV19 with TRBJ1-5; D uncertain. This CDR3 is built from 14 residues. Germline V CDR1 and CDR2: LNHDA, SQIVND (reference sequence). Trimming took off 7 bases at V and 6 bases at J, with 16 bases between the two ends. The CDR3 DNA is TGTGCCAGTAATTACCGAATCGTTGGTCAGCCCCAGCATTTT. Translation: CASNYRIVGQPQHF.

The chain couples TRBV7-9 to TRBJ1-5; a weak D match, TRBD1 (5 bases). Germline CDR1 is SEHNR and CDR2 is FQNEAQ (reference sequence). The ends were cut back, 6 bases at V and 3 bases at J, with 12 bases in the middle. CDR3 length equals 14 residues. Here the CDR3 DNA reads TGTGCCAGCAGATCTGACAGCAACAATCAGCCCCAGCATTTT. Its translation: CASRSDSNNQPQHF.

The CDR3 reads CAIRNIVNQPQHF. Written as DNA, the CDR3 is TGTGCCATCAGGAACATCGTCAATCAGCCCCAGCATTTT. The chain uses TRBV10-3 and TRBJ1-5; D is undetermined. Trimming shortened V by 6 bases and J by 3 bases, and 9 bases separated the two germline ends. CDR1 and CDR2 from the germline V gene are ENHRY and SYGVKD. The CDR3 loop spans 13 amino acids.

V usage is TRBV20-1 and J usage is TRBJ1-1; 8 nucleotides match TRBD1. The CDR3 has 15 amino acids. The V gene end was trimmed by 1 base and the J gene end by 3 bases; junction bases not matched to a gene: 7. Germline loops: CDR1 DFQATT, CDR2 SNEGSKA (reference sequence). The CDR3 region has the DNA TGCAGTGCTAGAGCCCTCGACAGGGGATACACTGAAGCTTTCTTT. Its translation is CSARALDRGYTEAFF.

The chain carries TRBV4-2 and TRBJ2-5; tentative D call: TRBD2 (6 bases). Deletions cut 0 bases from V and 5 bases from J, with 22 bases between. The germline gives CDR1 LGHNA, CDR2 YNFKEQ. The CDR3 has 18 residues. CDR3 sequence (DNA): TGTGCCAGCAGCCAAGATCTCAGGAGGGCGGCCCTCGGGGAGACCCAGTACTTC. Protein product: CASSQDLRRAALGETQYF.

The chain carries TRBV6-4 and TRBJ1-5; 9 bases line up with TRBD1. CDR3 length: 15 amino acids. Germline CDR1 and CDR2: MRHNA and SNTAGT. J lost 6 bases, V lost 3 bases, and 6 bases had no gene match. CDR3 sequence: CASSENRGLGQPQHF. The CDR3 region has the DNA TGTGCCAGCAGTGAAAACAGGGGGCTGGGTCAGCCCCAGCATTTT.

The chain joins TRBV27 to TRBJ2-3, with D possibly matching TRBD1 (5 bases). In germline, CDR1 is MNHEY, CDR2 SMNVEV (reference sequence). The V and J ends lost 5 bases and 5 bases respectively, with 14 bases between them. The CDR3 totals 14 residues. The CDR3 protein is CASSIIGREDTQYF. The DNA of the CDR3 is TGTGCCAGCAGTATTATCGGCAGGGAAGATACGCAGTATTTT.

By share, this clonotype ranks as medium-sized. This rearrangement joins TRBV20-1 to TRBJ2-5; a weak D match, TRBD1 (6 bases). Germline V gives CDR1 DFQATT, CDR2 SNEGSKA (reference sequence). Trimming removed 5 bases from V and 5 bases from J, with 15 bases in between. The CDR3 covers 13 residues. Here the CDR3 DNA reads TGCAGTGCTTGGGACACCCAGGCGGAGACCCAGTACTTC. Translation gives CSAWDTQAETQYF.

The V gene is TRBV10-3, the J gene TRBJ2-1; weak D call: TRBD2 (6 bases). This CDR3 is 15 amino acids long. The germline V and J ends were trimmed by 3 bases and 4 bases, with 13 bases remaining between them. Germline CDR1 is ENHRY and CDR2 is SYGVKD. DNA of the CDR3: TGTGCCATCAGTGAATTGCGGGGTCAGTACAATGAGCAGTTCTTC. Translation: CAISELRGQYNEQFF.

This chain connects TRBV6-1 to TRBJ2-6; 8 nucleotides agree with TRBD2. The germline CDR1 and CDR2 sequences are MNHNS and SASEGT. The CDR3 runs 17 residues. The trim removed 8 bases at V and 0 bases at J, leaving 9 bases unmatched. CDR3 DNA sequence: TGTGCCAGCGACATTAGCGGGACACGCTCTGGGGCCAACGTCCTGACTTTC. Its translation: CASDISGTRSGANVLTF.

This clonotype appeared a few times. The chain carries TRBV7-3 and TRBJ2-1, with TRBD2 as a possible D gene (7 bases). The CDR3 totals 19 residues. Trimming stripped 5 bases from V and 0 bases from J, with 23 bases between. The germline V gene has CDR1 SGHTA and CDR2 FQGTGA. The CDR3 sequence is CASSHPRGGGRGSYNEQFF. In DNA, the CDR3 is TGTGCCAGCAGCCACCCCCGAGGGGGGGGCAGGGGCTCCTACAATGAGCAGTTCTTC.

The CDR3 reads CASSIYAVGHSNQPQHF. The CDR3 region has the DNA TGTGCCAGTAGTATCTACGCCGTTGGACATAGCAATCAGCCCCAGCATTTT. This chain joins TRBV19 and TRBJ1-5; a weak D match, TRBD1 (5 bases). The CDR3 runs to 17 residues. Deletions cut 3 bases from V and 0 bases from J, with 15 bases between. CDR1 and CDR2 (germline): LNHDA, SQIVND (reference sequence).

This clonotype is classed as medium-sized (0.01 to 0.1%). A junction end diverges from the germline sequence, so it may reflect a read error. The chain combines TRBV20-1 with TRBJ2-7; 7 nucleotides align to TRBD2. The CDR3 is 13 residues long. CDR1 is DFQATT and CDR2 is SNEGSKA in the germline V gene (reference sequence). CDR3: CSARDPSGRESNF. CDR3 DNA: TGCAGTGCTAGGGACCCCAGCGGGCGGGAGTCAAACTTC.

This clonotype was seen only a few times. This chain uses TRBV7-9 with TRBJ2-1, with D hard to call. CDR1 is SEHNR, CDR2 FQNEAQ, per germline (reference sequence). The length of the CDR3 is 13 residues. Trimming stripped 5 bases from V and 8 bases from J, with 13 bases between. In nucleotides, the CDR3 is TGTGCCAGCAGCCCTATCGGTTGGGATGAGCAGTTCTTC. It specifies CASSPIGWDEQFF.

This chain joins TRBV10-3 and TRBJ2-3, with TRBD1 matching over 11 bases. CDR1 is ENHRY and CDR2 is SYGVKD in the germline V gene. The trim removed 10 bases at V and 4 bases at J, leaving 10 bases unmatched. The CDR3 loop spans 15 amino acids. The CDR3 sequence: CATGRDRGTSDTQYF. The CDR3 DNA follows: TGTGCCACCGGCCGGGACAGGGGGACCTCAGATACGCAGTATTTT.